This TCR beta chain is drawn from a study of blood T cell repertoires in COVID-19. About the study: Samples representing acute and convalescent COVID-19 were sourced from the United States, Italy and Spain.

With 3 bases clipped from V and 7 bases from J, the junction kept 8 bases outside the gene matches. The CDR3 is 16 residues long. Germline V gene data show CDR1 as KGHDR and CDR2 as SFDVKD. As originally analysed: Reference gene primer amplification yielded estimated nucleated cell counts. Profiled with immunoSEQ multiplex PCR; TCRdb holds only in-frame clones, not every one. V and J calls and clone size are those listed in that table; D and trimming were worked out from the DNA. The sample gives tens of thousands of clones, almost 90% of which show up once; 5.3% is in the top ten. This sequence was found in a man between 45 and 60 years old with acute or convalescent COVID-19. The V gene is TRBV24-1, the J gene TRBJ2-1; 10 bases agree with TRBD2. The sample comprised peripheral blood. The CDR3 loop reads CATSDVSGRALNEQFF. The CDR3 DNA reads as TGTGCCACCAGTGATGTCAGCGGGAGGGCCTTGAATGAGCAGTTCTTC.